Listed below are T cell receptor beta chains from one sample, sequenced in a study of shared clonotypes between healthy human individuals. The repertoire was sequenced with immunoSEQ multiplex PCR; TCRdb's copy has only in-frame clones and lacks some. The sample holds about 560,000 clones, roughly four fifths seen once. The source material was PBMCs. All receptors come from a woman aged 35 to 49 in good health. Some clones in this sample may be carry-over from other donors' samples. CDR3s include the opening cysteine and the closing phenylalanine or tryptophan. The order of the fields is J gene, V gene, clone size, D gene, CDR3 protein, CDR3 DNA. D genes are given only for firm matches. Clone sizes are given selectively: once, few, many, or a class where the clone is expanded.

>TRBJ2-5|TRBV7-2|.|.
CASSQQGQETQYF
TGTGCCAGCAGCCAACAGGGCCAAGAGACCCAGTACTTC
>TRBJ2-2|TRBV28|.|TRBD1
CASTISWTGITGELFF
TGTGCCAGCACCATTTCCTGGACAGGGATAACCGGGGAGCTGTTTTTT
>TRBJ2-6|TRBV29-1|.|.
CSVEGSGANVLTF
TGCAGCGTTGAGGGGTCTGGGGCCAACGTCCTGACTTTC
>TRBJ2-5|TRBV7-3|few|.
CASSRGVHAQETQYF
TGTGCCAGCAGCAGAGGGGTCCATGCCCAAGAGACCCAGTACTTC
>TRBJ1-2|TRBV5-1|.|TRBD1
CASSPQGEQENYGYTF
TGCGCCAGCAGCCCCCAGGGGGAACAGGAGAACTATGGCTACACCTTC
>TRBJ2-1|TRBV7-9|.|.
CASSLDGAPGLNEQFF
TGTGCCAGCAGCTTGGACGGTGCCCCGGGTCTTAATGAGCAGTTCTTC
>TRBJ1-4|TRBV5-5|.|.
CASSLLAGVTNEKLFF
TGTGCCAGCAGCTTGTTGGCAGGGGTTACAAATGAAAAACTGTTTTTT
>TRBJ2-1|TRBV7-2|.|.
CASSSSQYNEQFF
TGTGCCAGCAGCTCATCCCAGTACAATGAGCAGTTCTTC
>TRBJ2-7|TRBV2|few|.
CASSEGVGRGPIYEQYF
TGTGCCAGCAGTGAAGGGGTGGGACGGGGGCCGATCTACGAGCAGTACTTC
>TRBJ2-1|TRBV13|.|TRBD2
CASSFSGRVYNEQFF
TGTGCCAGCAGCTTTAGCGGGAGGGTTTACAATGAGCAGTTCTTC
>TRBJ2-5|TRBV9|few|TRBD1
CASSAGQGQETQYF
TGTGCCAGCAGCGCAGGACAGGGCCAAGAGACCCAGTACTTC
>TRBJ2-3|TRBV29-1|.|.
CSGRAGDTQYF
TGCAGTGGACGAGCCGGGGATACGCAGTATTTT